This T cell receptor (beta chain) was profiled in a study of blood T cells in healthy people across ages. Using a J-beta primer mix together with a sample-barcoded 5' primer, a second PCR was run for roughly 7 to 12 cycles. In TCRdb, the 5' RACE reads were re-called with MiXCR into one record per CDR3 protein. The sample lists fewer than 900,000 distinct CDR3 sequences, 35% to 40% occurring once. The authors drew around 9.3 milliliters of peripheral blood from each donor. General study results and limits: Expanded clonotype changes were possibly confounded by unknown donor CMV status. Observed TCR beta diversity per million T cells went down as age went up. This fall followed a roughly linear course with age. It was the long-lived donors that had more naive CD4+ cells and higher diversity than aged donors.

For this clonotype: Antigen specificity is unknown.

The sequenced sample consisted of blood. The receptor was derived from a man aged 18 to 29 in good health.

In DNA form, the CDR3 reads TGCGCCAGCAGCTTGGAACTCCGGGACAGTCTCTACGAGCAGTACTTC. Translating gives CASSLELRDSLYEQYF. The gene calls are TRBV5-1 and TRBJ2-5, with 7 bases that match TRBD1. The J call may be wrong; the DNA end is better matched by TRBJ2-7. Germline CDR1 and CDR2: SGHRS and YFSETQ. There are 16 residues in the CDR3.